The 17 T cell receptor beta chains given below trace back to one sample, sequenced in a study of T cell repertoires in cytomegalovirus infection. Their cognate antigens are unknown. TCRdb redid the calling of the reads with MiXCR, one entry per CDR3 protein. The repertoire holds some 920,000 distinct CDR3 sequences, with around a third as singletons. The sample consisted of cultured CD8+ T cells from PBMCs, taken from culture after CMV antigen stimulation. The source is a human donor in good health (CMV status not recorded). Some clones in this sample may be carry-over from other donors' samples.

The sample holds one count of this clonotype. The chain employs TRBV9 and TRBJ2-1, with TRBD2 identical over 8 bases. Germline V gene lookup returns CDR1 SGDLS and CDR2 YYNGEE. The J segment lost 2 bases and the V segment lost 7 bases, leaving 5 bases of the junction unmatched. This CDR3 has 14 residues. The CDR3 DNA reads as TGTGCCAGCCATCCCGGGGGGGCCTACAATGAGCAGTTCTTC. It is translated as CASHPGGAYNEQFF.

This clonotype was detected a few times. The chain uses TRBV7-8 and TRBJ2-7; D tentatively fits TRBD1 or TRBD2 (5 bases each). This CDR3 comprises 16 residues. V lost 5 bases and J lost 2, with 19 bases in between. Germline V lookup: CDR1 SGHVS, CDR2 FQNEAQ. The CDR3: CASSHLLGTETYEQYF. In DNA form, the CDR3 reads TGTGCCAGCAGCCACCTCCTCGGGACGGAGACCTACGAGCAGTACTTC.

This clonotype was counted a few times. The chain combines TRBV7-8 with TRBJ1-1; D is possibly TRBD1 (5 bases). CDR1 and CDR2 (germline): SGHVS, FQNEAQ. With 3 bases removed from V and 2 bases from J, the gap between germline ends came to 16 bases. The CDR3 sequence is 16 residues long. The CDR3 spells CASSLPRGRSNTEAFF. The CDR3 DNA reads TGTGCCAGCAGCTTGCCTCGGGGGAGAAGTAACACTGAAGCTTTCTTT. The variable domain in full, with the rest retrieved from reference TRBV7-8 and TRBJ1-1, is GAGVSQSPRYKVAKRGQDVALRCDPISGHVSLFWYQQALGQGPEFLTYFQNEAQLDKSGLPSDRFFAERPEGSVSTLKIQRTQQEDSAVYLCASSLPRGRSNTEAFFGQGTRLTVV.

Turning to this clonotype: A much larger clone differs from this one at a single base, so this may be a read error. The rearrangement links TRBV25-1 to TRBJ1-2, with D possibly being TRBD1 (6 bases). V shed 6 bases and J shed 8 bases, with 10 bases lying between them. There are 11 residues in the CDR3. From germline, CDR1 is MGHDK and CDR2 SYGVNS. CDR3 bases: TGTGCCAGCAGCCACAGGGAGGGCTACACCTTC. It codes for CASSHREGYTF.

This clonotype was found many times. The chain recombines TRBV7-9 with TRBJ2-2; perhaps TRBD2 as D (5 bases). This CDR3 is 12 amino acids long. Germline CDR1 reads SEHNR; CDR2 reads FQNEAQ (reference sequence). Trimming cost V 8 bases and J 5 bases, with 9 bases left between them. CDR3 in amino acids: CASERETGELFF. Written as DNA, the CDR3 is TGTGCCAGCGAAAGGGAGACCGGGGAGCTGTTTTTT.

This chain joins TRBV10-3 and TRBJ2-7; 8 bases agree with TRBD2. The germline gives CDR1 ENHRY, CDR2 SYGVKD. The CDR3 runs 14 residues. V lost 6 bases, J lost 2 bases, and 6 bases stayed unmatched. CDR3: CAISPAGATYEQYF. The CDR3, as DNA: TGTGCCATCAGCCCAGCGGGGGCTACCTACGAGCAGTACTTC.

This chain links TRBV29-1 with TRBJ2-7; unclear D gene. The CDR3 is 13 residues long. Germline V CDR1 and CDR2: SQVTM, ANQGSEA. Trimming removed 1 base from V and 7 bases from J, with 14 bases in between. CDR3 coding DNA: TGCAGCGTTGAAGGCAGGCCACGCGCTGAGCAGTACTTC. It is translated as CSVEGRPRAEQYF.

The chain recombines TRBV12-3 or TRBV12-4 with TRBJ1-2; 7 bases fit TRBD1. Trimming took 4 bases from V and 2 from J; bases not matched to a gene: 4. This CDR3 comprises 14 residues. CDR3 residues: CASSSGDSNYGYTF. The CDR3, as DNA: TGTGCCAGCAGTTCGGGGGACAGCAACTATGGCTACACCTTC.

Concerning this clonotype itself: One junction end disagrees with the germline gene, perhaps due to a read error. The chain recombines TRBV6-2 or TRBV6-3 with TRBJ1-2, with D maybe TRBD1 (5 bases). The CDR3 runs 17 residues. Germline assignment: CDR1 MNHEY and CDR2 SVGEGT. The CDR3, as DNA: TGTGCCAGCAGTTTAAGGGACCGAACGAGGAAGAACTATAGCTACACCTTC. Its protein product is CASSLRDRTRKNYSYTF.

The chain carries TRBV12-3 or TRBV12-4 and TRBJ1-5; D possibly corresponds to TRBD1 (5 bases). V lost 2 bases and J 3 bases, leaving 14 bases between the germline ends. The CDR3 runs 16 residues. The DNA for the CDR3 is TGTGCCAGCAGTTTACAGGGATGGGGCGACAATCAGCCCCAGCATTTT. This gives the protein CASSLQGWGDNQPQHF.

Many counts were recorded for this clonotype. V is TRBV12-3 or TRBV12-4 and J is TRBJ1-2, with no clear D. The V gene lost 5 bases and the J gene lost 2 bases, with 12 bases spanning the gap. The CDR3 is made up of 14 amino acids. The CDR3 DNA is TGTGCCAGCAGTCCGGGATTAGGGAACTATGGCTACACCTTC. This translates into CASSPGLGNYGYTF.

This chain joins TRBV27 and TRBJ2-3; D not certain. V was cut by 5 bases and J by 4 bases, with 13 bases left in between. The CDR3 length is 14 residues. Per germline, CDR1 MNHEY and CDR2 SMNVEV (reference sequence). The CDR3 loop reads CASSIITTPDTQYF. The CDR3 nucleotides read TGTGCCAGCAGTATAATCACGACCCCAGATACGCAGTATTTT.

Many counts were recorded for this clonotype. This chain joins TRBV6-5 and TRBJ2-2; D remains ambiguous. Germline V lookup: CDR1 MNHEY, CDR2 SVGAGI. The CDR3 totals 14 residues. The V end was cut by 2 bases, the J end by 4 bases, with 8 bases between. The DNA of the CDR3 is TGTGCCAGCAGTTACAGACCCGTCACCGGGGAGCTGTTTTTT. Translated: CASSYRPVTGELFF.

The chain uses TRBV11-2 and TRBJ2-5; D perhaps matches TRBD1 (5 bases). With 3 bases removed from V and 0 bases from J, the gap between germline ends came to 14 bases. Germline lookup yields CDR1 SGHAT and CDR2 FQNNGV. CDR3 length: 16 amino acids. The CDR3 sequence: CASSFTLQGYQETQYF. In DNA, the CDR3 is TGTGCCAGCAGCTTTACCCTCCAGGGCTACCAAGAGACCCAGTACTTC.

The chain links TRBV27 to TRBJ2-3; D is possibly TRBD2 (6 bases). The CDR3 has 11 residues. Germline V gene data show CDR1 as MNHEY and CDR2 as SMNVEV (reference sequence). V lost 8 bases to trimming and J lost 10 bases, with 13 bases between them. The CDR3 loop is CASGSGTAQYF. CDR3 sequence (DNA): TGTGCCAGCGGCTCCGGGACTGCGCAGTATTTT.

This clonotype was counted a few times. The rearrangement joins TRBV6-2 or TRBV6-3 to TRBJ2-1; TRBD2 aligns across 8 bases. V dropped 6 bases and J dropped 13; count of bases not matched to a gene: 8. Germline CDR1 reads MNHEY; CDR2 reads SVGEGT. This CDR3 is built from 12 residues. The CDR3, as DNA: TGTGCCAGCAGCCTCTCCGGACTAGCTCAGTTCTTC. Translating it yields CASSLSGLAQFF.

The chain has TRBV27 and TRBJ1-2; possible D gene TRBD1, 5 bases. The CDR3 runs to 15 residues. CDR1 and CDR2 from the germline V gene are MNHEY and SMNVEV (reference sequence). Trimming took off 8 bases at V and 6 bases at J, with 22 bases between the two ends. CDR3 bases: TGTGCCAGCGGCCAAGGGGAAAGGCGTCTAGATGGCTACACCTTC. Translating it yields CASGQGERRLDGYTF.